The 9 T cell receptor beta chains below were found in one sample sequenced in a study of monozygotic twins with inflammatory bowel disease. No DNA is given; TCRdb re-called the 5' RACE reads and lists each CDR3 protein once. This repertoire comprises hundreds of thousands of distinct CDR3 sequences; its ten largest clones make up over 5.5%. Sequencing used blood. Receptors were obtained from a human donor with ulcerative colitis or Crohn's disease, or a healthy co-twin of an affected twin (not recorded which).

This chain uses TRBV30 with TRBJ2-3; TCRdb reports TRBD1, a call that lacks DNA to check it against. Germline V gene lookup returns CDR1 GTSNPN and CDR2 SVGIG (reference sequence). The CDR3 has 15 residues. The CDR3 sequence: CAWTSGTGATDTQYF.

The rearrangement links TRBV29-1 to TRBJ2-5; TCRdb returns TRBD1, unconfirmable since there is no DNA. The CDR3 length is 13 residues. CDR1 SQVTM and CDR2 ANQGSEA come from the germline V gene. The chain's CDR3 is CSVITGTQETQYF.

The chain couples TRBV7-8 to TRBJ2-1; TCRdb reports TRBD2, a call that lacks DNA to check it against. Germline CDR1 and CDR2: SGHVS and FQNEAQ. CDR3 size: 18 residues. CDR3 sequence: CASSFPRAQAFSYNEQFF.

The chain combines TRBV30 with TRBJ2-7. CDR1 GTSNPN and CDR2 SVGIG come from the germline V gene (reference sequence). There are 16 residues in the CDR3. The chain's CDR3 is CAWRGHTGTEVYEQYF.

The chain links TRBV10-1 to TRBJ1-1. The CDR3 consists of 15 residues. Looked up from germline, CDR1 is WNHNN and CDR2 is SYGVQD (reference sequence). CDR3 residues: CASSGRGGLNTEAFF.

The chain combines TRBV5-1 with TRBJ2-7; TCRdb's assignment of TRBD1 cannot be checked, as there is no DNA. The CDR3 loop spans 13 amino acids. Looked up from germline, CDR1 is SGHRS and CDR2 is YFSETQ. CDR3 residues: CASSEDRIYEQYF.

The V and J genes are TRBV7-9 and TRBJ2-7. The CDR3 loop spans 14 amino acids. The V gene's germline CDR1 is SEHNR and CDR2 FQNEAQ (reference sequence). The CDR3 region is CASSPRGRPYEQYF.

The CDR3 loop is CASRLPLNTGELFF. The chain carries TRBV7-8 and TRBJ2-2. Looked up from germline, CDR1 is SGHVS and CDR2 is FQNEAQ. This CDR3 contains 14 residues.

This CDR3 reads CSAPTSSGSNEQFF. This chain joins TRBV20-1 and TRBJ2-1; TCRdb selects TRBD2, and the lack of DNA leaves this call unchecked. Germline V CDR1 and CDR2: DFQATT, SNEGSKA (reference sequence). The CDR3 totals 14 residues.